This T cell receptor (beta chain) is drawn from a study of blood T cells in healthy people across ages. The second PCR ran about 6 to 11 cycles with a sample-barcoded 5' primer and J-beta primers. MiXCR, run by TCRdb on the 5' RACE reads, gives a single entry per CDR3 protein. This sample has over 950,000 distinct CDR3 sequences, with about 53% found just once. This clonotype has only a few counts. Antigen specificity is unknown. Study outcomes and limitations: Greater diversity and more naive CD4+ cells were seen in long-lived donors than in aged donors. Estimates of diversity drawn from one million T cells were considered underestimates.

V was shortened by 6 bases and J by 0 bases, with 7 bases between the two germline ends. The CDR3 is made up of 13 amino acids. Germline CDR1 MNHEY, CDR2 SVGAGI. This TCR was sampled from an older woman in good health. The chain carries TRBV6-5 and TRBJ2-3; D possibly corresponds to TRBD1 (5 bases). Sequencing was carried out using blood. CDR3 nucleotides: TGTGCCAGCAGGACAGATAGCACAGATACGCAGTATTTT. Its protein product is CASRTDSTDTQYF.